This TCR beta chain was documented in a study of cytomegalovirus exposure and HLA in healthy donors. Whole-study findings and limits: Exclusion applied to some V segments, including TRBV6-2 and TRBV6-3, as they were indistinguishable. TCR beta V- and J-gene trimming was later associated with a missense DCLRE1C variant. The presence/absence work took it that sequencing depth was about the same across donors.

This CDR3 is 12 amino acids long. Trimming removed 6 bases from V and 6 bases from J; junction bases left unmatched: 4. Looked up from germline, CDR1 is MNHEY and CDR2 is SVGAGI. The study ran its PCR with 60 Vbeta and 13 Jbeta primers. The repertoire was sequenced with immunoSEQ multiplex PCR; TCRdb's copy has only in-frame clones and lacks some. This sample has around 160,000 clones, with 60% to 80% found just once. This clone was counted only a few times. What it recognizes is unknown. V usage is TRBV6-5 and J usage is TRBJ1-1, with 7 bases lining up with TRBD1. The receptor's source is a man aged 50 to 60 in good health and CMV-seropositive. Sequenced sample: PBMCs. The chain's CDR3 is CASRTGIAEAFF. The CDR3 region has the DNA TGTGCCAGCAGGACAGGGATTGCTGAAGCTTTCTTT.